Shown below are 2 T cell receptor beta chains from a single sample sequenced in a study of post-analysis software for immune sequencing data. Their antigens remain unidentified. Unique molecular identifiers were built into the TCR beta cDNA libraries. One entry per CDR3 protein results from TCRdb running MiXCR on the PCR reads. This table holds 650,000 to 900,000 distinct CDR3 sequences, approximately 44% found once. Study-wide results and limits: Five TRBV segments, TRBV5-6, TRBV5-1 and TRBV20-1 among them, were found more frequent in patients than controls.

Material: blood. The receptors were sampled from a girl between 10 and 17 years old with multiple sclerosis.

The chain employs TRBV6-2 or TRBV6-3 and TRBJ1-1; tentatively, D is TRBD1 (6 bases). Trimming took off 2 bases at V and 7 bases at J, with 14 bases between the two ends. Per the germline V gene, CDR1 is MNHEY and CDR2 is SVGEGT. The CDR3 is 14 amino acids. The CDR3 DNA is TGTGCCAGCAGTTACCTTGGGACAAATAATGAAGCTTTCTTT. Translated: CASSYLGTNNEAFF.

Written as DNA, the CDR3 is TGTGCCAGCAGTTTCGCAGGGACTGGAAACACCATATATTTT. It encodes CASSFAGTGNTIYF. V and J are TRBV12-3 or TRBV12-4 and TRBJ1-3, with a tentative D call TRBD1 (5 bases). The V end lost 3 bases, the J end lost 2 bases, and 8 bases lay between the germline ends. The CDR3 loop spans 14 amino acids.